The source of this T cell receptor (beta chain) is a study of shared T cell receptors in the human thymus. Some clones are missing from TCRdb's copy, which holds only in-frame ones; the method was immunoSEQ multiplex PCR. The sample contains 550,000 to 800,000 clones, roughly 88% of which appear only once. The CDR3 has 13 residues. CDR1 and CDR2 (germline): MDHEN, SYDVKM. V lost 6 bases and J 2 bases, leaving 10 bases between the germline ends. The same sample was also used in a study of human thymus T cells. From that report: Healthy Finnish infants undergoing corrective surgery for congenital heart defects provided the donor material. During corrective heart surgery, resections were taken, and the thymus tissue came from them. Both thymic and peripheral blood repertoires showed apparently biased V and J usage.

This clonotype was sampled from a girl in the first two years of life with a congenital heart defect. The chain employs TRBV28 and TRBJ1-1; the D gene is possibly TRBD1 (6 bases). The material sequenced was thymocytes. CDR3 loop: CASRATGNTEAFF. The CDR3 nucleotides read TGTGCCAGCAGAGCGACAGGCAACACTGAAGCTTTCTTT.